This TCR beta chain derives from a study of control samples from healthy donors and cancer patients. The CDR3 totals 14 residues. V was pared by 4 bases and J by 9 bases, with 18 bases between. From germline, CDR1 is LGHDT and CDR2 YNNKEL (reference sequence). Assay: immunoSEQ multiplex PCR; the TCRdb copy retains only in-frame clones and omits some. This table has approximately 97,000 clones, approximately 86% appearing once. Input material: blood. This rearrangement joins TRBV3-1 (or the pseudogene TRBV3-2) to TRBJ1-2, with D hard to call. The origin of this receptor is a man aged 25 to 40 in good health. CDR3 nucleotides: TGTGCCAGCAGCCCCAATGTAAGGGTCGGGAGCTACACCTTC. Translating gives CASSPNVRVGSYTF.